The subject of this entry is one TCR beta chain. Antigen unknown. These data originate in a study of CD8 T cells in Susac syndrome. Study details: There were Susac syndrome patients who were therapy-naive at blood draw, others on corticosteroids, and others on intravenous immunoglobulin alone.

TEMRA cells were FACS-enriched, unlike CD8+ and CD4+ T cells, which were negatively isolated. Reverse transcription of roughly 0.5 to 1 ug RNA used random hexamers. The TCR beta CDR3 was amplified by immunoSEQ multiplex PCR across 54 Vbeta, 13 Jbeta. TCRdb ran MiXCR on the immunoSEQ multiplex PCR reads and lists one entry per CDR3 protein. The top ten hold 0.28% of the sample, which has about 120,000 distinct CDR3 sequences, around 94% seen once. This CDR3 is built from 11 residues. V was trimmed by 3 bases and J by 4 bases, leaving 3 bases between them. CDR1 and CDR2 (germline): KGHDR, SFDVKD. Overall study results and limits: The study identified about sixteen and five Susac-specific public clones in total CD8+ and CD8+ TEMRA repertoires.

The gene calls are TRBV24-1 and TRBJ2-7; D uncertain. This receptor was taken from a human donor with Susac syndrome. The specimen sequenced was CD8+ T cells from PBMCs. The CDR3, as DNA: TGTGCCACCAGTGATGGGTACGAGCAGTACTTC. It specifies CATSDGYEQYF.